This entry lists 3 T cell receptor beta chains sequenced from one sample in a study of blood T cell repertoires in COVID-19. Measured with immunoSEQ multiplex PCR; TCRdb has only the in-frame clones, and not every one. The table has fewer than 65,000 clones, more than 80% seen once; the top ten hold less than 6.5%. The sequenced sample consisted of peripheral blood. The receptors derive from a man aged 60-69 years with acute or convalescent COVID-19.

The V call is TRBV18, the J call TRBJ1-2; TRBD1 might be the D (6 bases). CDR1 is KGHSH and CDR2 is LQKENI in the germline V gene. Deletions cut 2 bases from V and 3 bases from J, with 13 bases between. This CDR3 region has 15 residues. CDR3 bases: TGTGCCAGCTCACCATTGGGGGCCCCCGACTATGGCTACACCTTC. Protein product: CASSPLGAPDYGYTF.

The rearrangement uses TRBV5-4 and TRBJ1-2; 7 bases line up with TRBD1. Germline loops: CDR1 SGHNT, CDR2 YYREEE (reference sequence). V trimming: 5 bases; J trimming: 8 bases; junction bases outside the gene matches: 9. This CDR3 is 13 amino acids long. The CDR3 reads CASRPGQAGGYTF. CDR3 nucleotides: TGTGCCAGCAGACCCGGACAGGCTGGGGGCTACACCTTC.

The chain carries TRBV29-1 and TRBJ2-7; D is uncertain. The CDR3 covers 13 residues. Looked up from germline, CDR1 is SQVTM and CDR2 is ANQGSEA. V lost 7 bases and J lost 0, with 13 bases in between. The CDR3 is CSARPVSSYEQYF. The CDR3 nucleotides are TGCAGCGCCCGCCCGGTAAGCTCCTACGAGCAGTACTTC.